Listed below are T cell receptor beta chains from one sample, sequenced in a study of control samples from healthy donors and cancer patients. TCRdb keeps only in-frame clones here, not all; method: immunoSEQ multiplex PCR. Here the sample spans about 130,000 clones, about 90% being singletons. The material sequenced was blood. These receptors all come from a man aged 18 to 29 in good health. Each CDR3 is given with its conserved first and last residue. The D gene is left open where the match is weak. Some rows have no size entry. The others give once, few or many, or a class for an expanded clone.

TRBV3-1/TRBV3-2	TRBD2	TRBJ2-1	17	NA	TGTGCCAGCAGCCCATCTAGCGGGAGGGCCTCGGGGAATGAGCAGTTCTTC	CASSPSSGRASGNEQFF
TRBV2	TRBD1	TRBJ1-2	13	few	TGTGCCAGCAGTGTTGGGACAGTGGGCGGCTACACCTTC	CASSVGTVGGYTF
TRBV10-3	TRBD1	TRBJ1-5	14	many	TGTGCCACCCAGGGGGCTCGAGGCAATCAGCCCCAGCATTTT	CATQGARGNQPQHF
TRBV28	NA	TRBJ2-7	19	NA	TGTGCCAGCAGTTTCCCCATACGGTTGCAAGGTGATCTCAGGAACGAGCAGTACTTC	CASSFPIRLQGDLRNEQYF
TRBV19	NA	TRBJ1-1	12	NA	TGTGCCAGTAGTTGGGGGAACACTGAAGCTTTCTTT	CASSWGNTEAFF
TRBV9	TRBD1	TRBJ2-3	14	NA	TGTGCCAGCAGCGTCTCAGGGGGAACAGATACGCAGTATTTT	CASSVSGGTDTQYF
TRBV30	NA	TRBJ1-1	12	NA	NA	CAYLSLDRAAFF
TRBV6-5	NA	TRBJ1-2	15	NA	TGTGCCAGCAATGCGAAACAGACGACTAACTATGGCTACACCTTC	CASNAKQTTNYGYTF
TRBV27	TRBD1	TRBJ1-6	15	NA	TGTGCCAGCAGCGTCAGGGGGTTAAGGGATTCACCCCTCCACTTT	CASSVRGLRDSPLHF
TRBV30	NA	TRBJ1-1	14	once	TGTGCCTGGAGTTTCAGACGGGGGAACACTGAAGCTTTCTTT	CAWSFRRGNTEAFF
TRBV9	NA	TRBJ2-7	16	NA	TGTGCCAGCAGCCCTAGTTTAGGGACTGCTCTAGCGGAGCAGTACTTC	CASSPSLGTALAEQYF
TRBV5-1	NA	TRBJ1-1	14	NA	TGCGCCAGCAGCTCCTTCATCTCGAACACTGAAGCTTTCTTT	CASSSFISNTEAFF
TRBV29-1	NA	TRBJ1-2	12	NA	TGCAGCGTTGAATGGGGGCACTATGGCTACACCTTC	CSVEWGHYGYTF
TRBV29-1	NA	TRBJ2-7	13	NA	TGCAGCGTTGGGGGGGGCGGAGACTACGAGCAGTACTTC	CSVGGGGDYEQYF
TRBV2	NA	TRBJ1-1	14	NA	TGTGCCAGCAGCGGGAAGGGGAGCATTACTGAAGCTTTCTTT	CASSGKGSITEAFF
TRBV6-4	NA	TRBJ1-3	15	few	TGTGCCAGCGGCTCCCGGAATACGTCTGGAAACACCATATATTTT	CASGSRNTSGNTIYF
TRBV5-6	NA	TRBJ1-5	14	once	TGTGCCAGCAGCTTAGGGACCGCCCGGGAGCCCCAGCATTTT	CASSLGTAREPQHF
TRBV29-1	TRBD1	TRBJ2-5	12	NA	TGCAGCGTAAGACAGGGTATACAGACCCAGTACTTC	CSVRQGIQTQYF
TRBV4-3	NA	TRBJ1-2	14	few	TGCGCCAGCAGCCAGGTTAAGGGGCATTATGGCTACACCTTC	CASSQVKGHYGYTF
TRBV5-4	TRBD1	TRBJ2-3	14	few	TGTGCCAGCAGAACAGGGGGCTGGGGAGATACGCAGTATTTT	CASRTGGWGDTQYF
TRBV14	TRBD1	TRBJ1-2	13	few	TGTGCCAGCAGCCAGACAGGGCCCCATGGCTACACCTTC	CASSQTGPHGYTF
TRBV14	NA	TRBJ1-1	18	NA	TGTGCCAGCAGCCGCTTGATGAGCGGGGCAAGCTCGAACACTGAAGCTTTCTTT	CASSRLMSGASSNTEAFF
TRBV7-7	NA	TRBJ2-2	12	NA	TGTGCCAGCAGGCAGGGAGCCGGGGAGCTGTTTTTT	CASRQGAGELFF
TRBV11-2	NA	TRBJ2-1	15	once	TGTGCCAGCAGCTACTCACGGCACGGGCAATATGAGCAGTTCTTC	CASSYSRHGQYEQFF
TRBV18	NA	TRBJ1-4	14	few	TGTGCCAGCTCACTTCCCAATATTAATGAAAAACTGTTTTTT	CASSLPNINEKLFF
TRBV5-1	NA	TRBJ1-1	14	NA	TGCGCCAGCAGCTTGGTTGGGGCGAACACTGAAGCTTTCTTT	CASSLVGANTEAFF
TRBV4-2	TRBD2	TRBJ2-1	17	NA	TGTGCCAGCAGCCAAGGGACTAGCGGGAGGGCCTTAGGCGAGCAGTTCTTC	CASSQGTSGRALGEQFF
TRBV5-6	NA	TRBJ2-1	13	NA	TGTGCCAGCAGCTTGGCCAGGGACAATGAGCAGTTCTTC	CASSLARDNEQFF
TRBV7-8	NA	TRBJ2-3	11	NA	TGTGCCAGCAGCTTAGTAGATACGCAGTATTTT	CASSLVDTQYF
TRBV5-4	NA	TRBJ2-1	16	few	TGTGCCAGCAGCTTGGGGTCGGGGCGGGACTACAATGAGCAGTTCTTC	CASSLGSGRDYNEQFF
TRBV24-1	NA	TRBJ2-5	18	NA	TGTGCCACCGCCCCCGGGGTGCGGAGGGGGGGGAACCAAGAGACCCAGTACTTC	CATAPGVRRGGNQETQYF
TRBV5-1	TRBD1	TRBJ2-5	14	NA	TGCGCCAGCAAGCGGACAGGGATACAAGAGACCCAGTACTTC	CASKRTGIQETQYF
TRBV9	TRBD2	TRBJ2-7	16	NA	TGTGCCAGCAGCGGACGTACTAGCGAAGCGGCAATCGAGCAGTACTTC	CASSGRTSEAAIEQYF
TRBV9	NA	TRBJ2-7	14	once	TGTGCCAGCAGCGTAGGCAGGCCAGGGGACGAGCAGTACTTC	CASSVGRPGDEQYF
TRBV7-3	TRBD2	TRBJ2-3	16	NA	TGTGCCAGCAGCTTATTTGCGGGACTAGACACAGATACGCAGTATTTT	CASSLFAGLDTDTQYF
TRBV27	TRBD2	TRBJ2-1	15	NA	TGTGCCAGCAGTTTATTTCCTAGCGGGAGAGATGAGCAGTTCTTC	CASSLFPSGRDEQFF
TRBV5-1	NA	TRBJ2-7	15	NA	TGCGCCAGCAGCTTGGAGAACGGACGAACCTACGAGCAGTACTTC	CASSLENGRTYEQYF
TRBV9	NA	TRBJ2-1	14	NA	TGTGCCAGCAGCGTACAGAATTTGATCGATGAGCAGTTCTTC	CASSVQNLIDEQFF
TRBV5-6	NA	TRBJ1-5	15	NA	TGTGCCAGCAGCTTGGCGCAGGTTGGAAATCAGCCCCAGCATTTT	CASSLAQVGNQPQHF
TRBV19	TRBD1	TRBJ1-5	17	NA	TGTGCCAGTAGTATGGAGACAGGGTCGGTGGTGGTTCAGCCCCAGCATTTT	CASSMETGSVVVQPQHF
TRBV20-1	NA	TRBJ2-7	12	NA	TGCAGTGCTAGTGACAGGAGGTACGAGCAGTACTTC	CSASDRRYEQYF
TRBV27	TRBD1	TRBJ2-4	23	NA	TGTGCCAGCAGGGAATCCAGACTCACCTCCTCCCCAAACGACAGGGGCGAAAAGAACATTCAGTACTTC	CASRESRLTSSPNDRGEKNIQYF
TRBV10-3	NA	TRBJ2-7	16	NA	TGTGCCATCAGCACCTACCGCCGGGGGAGCTCCTACGAGCAGTACTTC	CAISTYRRGSSYEQYF
TRBV28	NA	TRBJ2-5	18	few	TGTGCCAGCAGTTTGCCTCCCTCTTTAGGACGCCTCCAAGAGACCCAGTACTTC	CASSLPPSLGRLQETQYF
TRBV28	NA	TRBJ2-6	16	NA	TGTGCCAGCAGTTTAAAGTACGGCTCTGGGGCCAACGTCCTGACTTTC	CASSLKYGSGANVLTF
TRBV5-1	TRBD2	TRBJ2-1	17	NA	TGCGCCAGCAGCGGGGGGACTAGCGGGAGTTTCTACAATGAGCAGTTCTTC	CASSGGTSGSFYNEQFF
TRBV7-9	NA	TRBJ1-2	12	NA	TGTGCCAGCAGCTTAAGTTCGGAGGGCTACACCTTC	CASSLSSEGYTF
TRBV2	NA	TRBJ1-1	10	NA	TGTGCCAGCAGTGTGAGTGAAGCTTTCTTT	CASSVSEAFF
TRBV19	NA	TRBJ1-5	12	NA	TGTGCCAGTAGTATAAGCCATCAGCCCCAGCATTTT	CASSISHQPQHF
TRBV24-1	NA	TRBJ1-2	13	NA	TGTGCCACCAGTGACAGGGGACACCCAGGCTACACCTTC	CATSDRGHPGYTF
TRBV11-2	TRBD2	TRBJ2-5	16	NA	TGTGCCAGCGGAGAGCGGGAGGGCCAAGGTTTGGAGACCCAGTACTTC	CASGEREGQGLETQYF
TRBV6-4	TRBD2	TRBJ2-3	16	NA	TGTGCCAGCAGCCCCCCGCCAGCGGGGAACACAGATACGCAGTATTTT	CASSPPPAGNTDTQYF
TRBV18	TRBD2	TRBJ2-3	11	NA	TGTGCCAGCTCTTCCGGGACTAGTCTGTATTTT	CASSSGTSLYF
TRBV19	TRBD1	TRBJ2-7	13	NA	TGTGCCAGTAGTCCCGCGGCAGGGGGCGGGCAGTACTTC	CASSPAAGGGQYF
TRBV11-2	NA	TRBJ2-5	15	NA	TGTGCCAGCAGCTTATCACCGGGCCTCAGGGAGACCCAGTACTTC	CASSLSPGLRETQYF